This TCR beta chain stems from a study of T cell responses to AZD1222 COVID-19 vaccine. Profiling relied on immunoSEQ multiplex PCR, and the TCRdb table lists in-frame clones only, not all of them. This repertoire shows about 140,000 clones, 85% to 90% found once; its top ten account for 5.5%. V lost 6 bases to trimming and J lost 10 bases, with 14 bases between them. This CDR3 region has 13 residues. The germline CDR1 and CDR2 sequences are SGHNT and YYREEE (reference sequence). The chain combines TRBV5-4 with TRBJ1-6; the D gene is possibly TRBD1 (6 bases). The sequences come from peripheral blood, collected on day 0 of AZD1222 vaccination. The sequence derives from an adult in good health. The CDR3 spells CASKQGRDSPLHF. The CDR3 nucleotides are TGTGCCAGCAAGCAGGGGAGGGACTCACCCCTCCACTTT.